Below are 12 T cell receptor beta chains sequenced from a single sample in a study of beta chain features in type 1 diabetes. The entirety of the isolated RNA underwent reverse transcription, so expressed TCRB transcripts were sequenced. TCRdb's copy holds only in-frame clones and misses some; the assay was immunoSEQ multiplex PCR. The sample consists of 680,000 or so clones, roughly 16% of them appearing once. Sequencing was performed on naive CD4+ T cells from blood. Every receptor here comes from a man aged 18 to 30 in good health.

The table lists this clone with many counts. This chain connects TRBV7-2 to TRBJ2-5; D remains unclear. V shed 2 bases and J shed 4 bases, with 14 bases lying between them. This CDR3 comprises 15 residues. Germline CDR1 SGHTA, CDR2 FQGNSA. CDR3 DNA sequence: TGTGCCAGCAGCTTACTGTGGACCGAGCGAGAGACCCAGTACTTC. Translating it yields CASSLLWTERETQYF.

This clone was counted a few times. The genes are TRBV6-5 and TRBJ2-5; D is perhaps TRBD2 (7 bases). Trimming removed 6 bases from V and 4 bases from J, with 15 bases in between. Germline lookup yields CDR1 MNHEY and CDR2 SVGAGI. The CDR3 contains 14 residues. CDR3 sequence (DNA): TGTGCCAGCAGATATACAGGGAGGGGAGAGACCCAGTACTTC. Translated: CASRYTGRGETQYF.

Only a few counts were recorded for this clone. At the DNA level, this CDR3 is encoded by other sequences in the same sample as well. The V gene is TRBV5-4, the J gene TRBJ2-7; a weak D match, TRBD1 (6 bases). V shed 4 bases and J shed 3 bases, with 11 bases lying between them. The CDR3 runs 13 residues. Germline values: CDR1 SGHNT, CDR2 YYREEE (reference sequence). The CDR3 protein is CASSPDRLYEQYF. CDR3 nucleotides: TGTGCCAGCAGCCCAGACAGGCTCTACGAGCAGTACTTC. Based on the CDR3 plus reference TRBV5-4 and TRBJ2-7, the full variable domain is ETGVTQSPTHLIKTRGQQVTLRCSSQSGHNTVSWYQQALGQGPQFIFQYYREEENGRGNFPPRFSGLQFPNYSSELNVNALELDDSALYLCASSPDRLYEQYFGPGTRLTVT.

This clone was detected a few times. The V gene is TRBV9, the J gene TRBJ1-1, with TRBD1 as a possible D gene (5 bases). This CDR3 region has 14 residues. The germline V gene has CDR1 SGDLS and CDR2 YYNGEE. The germline V and J ends were trimmed by 5 bases and 3 bases, with 14 bases remaining between them. This CDR3 is CASRRGVEDTEAFF. DNA for the CDR3: TGTGCCAGCAGGAGGGGTGTAGAGGACACTGAAGCTTTCTTT.

This clone was seen only once. The chain couples TRBV4-3 to TRBJ2-4; D could derive from TRBD1 or TRBD2 (6 bases each). V was shortened by 5 bases and J by 8 bases, with 13 bases between the two germline ends. The length of the CDR3 is 13 residues. The germline V gene has CDR1 LGHNA and CDR2 YSLEER. CDR3 sequence (DNA): TGCGCCAGCAGCGAAAGGAGGGGGGACATTCAGTACTTC. This gives the protein CASSERRGDIQYF.

The CDR3 here is CASSLVPGGNQPQHF. DNA of the CDR3: TGTGCCAGCAGCTTAGTTCCGGGGGGCAATCAGCCCCAGCATTTT. V is TRBV7-2 and J is TRBJ1-5; D possibly corresponds to TRBD1 (5 bases). The V gene lost 1 base and the J gene lost 2 bases, with 9 bases spanning the gap. The CDR3 length is 15 residues. CDR1 is SGHTA and CDR2 is FQGNSA in the germline V gene. Full variable domain (outside the CDR3, taken from reference TRBV7-2 and TRBJ1-5): GAGVSQSPSNKVTEKGKDVELRCDPISGHTALYWYRQSLGQGLEFLIYFQGNSAPDKSGLPSDRFSAERTGGSVSTLTIQRTQQEDSAVYLCASSLVPGGNQPQHFGDGTRLSIL.

The V gene is TRBV30, the J gene TRBJ1-1; D unresolved. Trimming left V 0 bases short and J 1 base short, with 15 bases between. Germline CDR1 reads GTSNPN; CDR2 reads SVGIG (reference sequence). The CDR3 extends over 16 amino acids. The CDR3 sequence is CAWSVYYLSKNTEAFF. Here the CDR3 DNA reads TGTGCCTGGAGTGTGTACTACCTTAGTAAGAACACTGAAGCTTTCTTT.

V usage is TRBV2 and J usage is TRBJ1-2; D perhaps matches TRBD1 (5 bases). The length of the CDR3 is 13 residues. V lost 11 bases to trimming and J lost 4 bases, with 17 bases between them. Germline lookup yields CDR1 SNHLY and CDR2 FYNNEI. CDR3 region: CASLMGGVYGYTF. The CDR3 DNA reads as TGTGCCTCCTTAATGGGGGGAGTCTATGGCTACACCTTC.

This clone was seen only a few times. The chain couples TRBV7-2 to TRBJ2-5, with D possibly TRBD2 on 5 matching bases. The J call is uncertain, as TRBJ2-7 better fits the DNA end. Germline-derived CDR1 and CDR2 are SGHTA and FQGNSA. The CDR3 spans 14 residues. CDR3 protein: CASSPRGGSYEQYF. Written as DNA, the CDR3 is TGTGCCAGCAGCCCCCGGGGTGGCTCCTACGAGCAGTACTTC.

This clone showed up just a few times. This chain uses TRBV28 with TRBJ2-3; 7 nucleotides line up with TRBD1. The ends lost 6 bases at V and 0 bases at J; junction bases unmatched: 6. Germline V lookup: CDR1 MDHEN, CDR2 SYDVKM. The CDR3 is 15 amino acids. The CDR3 loop is CASRPGTASTDTQYF. For the CDR3, the DNA is TGTGCCAGCAGGCCCGGGACAGCTAGCACAGATACGCAGTATTTT.

This clone was seen only a few times. The CDR3 nucleotides are TGTGCCAGCAGCGGACACAGGGCGTTGGGGGGCGAGCAGTACTTC. This gives the protein CASSGHRALGGEQYF. The chain is built from TRBV9 and TRBJ2-7; D may be TRBD1 or TRBD2 (6 bases each). Germline V gene data show CDR1 as SGDLS and CDR2 as YYNGEE. The CDR3 sequence is 15 residues long. The V end lost 3 bases, the J end lost 6 bases, and 19 bases lay between the germline ends.

The chain carries TRBV29-1 and TRBJ1-4; 8 bases agree with TRBD1. V lost 3 bases and J lost 6; bases outside the gene matches: 3. CDR1 is SQVTM and CDR2 is ANQGSEA in the germline V gene. The CDR3 extends over 13 amino acids. For the CDR3, the DNA is TGCAGCGTTGAGAACAGGGGGGATGAAAAACTGTTTTTT. It is translated as CSVENRGDEKLFF.